One T cell receptor beta chain is described in this entry. This entry is derived from a study of CD8 T cells in Susac syndrome. The CDR3 runs 16 residues. J was trimmed by 0 bases and V by 4 bases; bases with no gene match: 10. Germline V lookup: CDR1 SGHRS, CDR2 YFSETQ. Sequencing of TCR beta, carried out with a high-throughput approach, was applied to CD8+ and CD4+ T cells from the blood. Random hexamers served to reverse transcribe roughly 0.5 to 1 ug RNA. TCRdb reprocessed the immunoSEQ multiplex PCR reads via MiXCR and lists one record per CDR3 protein. Among 300,000 to 350,000 distinct CDR3 sequences listed, around 90% were seen once.

The chain recombines TRBV5-1 with TRBJ2-7, with TRBD2 matching 7 bases. This receptor was obtained from a human donor with multiple sclerosis. Sequencing used CD4+ T cells from PBMCs. This CDR3 is CASSPTGRTSSYEQYF. CDR3 nucleotides: TGCGCCAGCAGCCCAACCGGGAGGACAAGCTCCTACGAGCAGTACTTC.